This is a list of T cell receptor beta chains from one sample in a study of cytomegalovirus exposure and HLA in healthy donors. Clones were sequenced by immunoSEQ multiplex PCR, and TCRdb holds only the in-frame ones, with some missing. The sample shows about 180,000 clones, around 82% of them seen only once. Material: PBMCs. The source is a woman aged 45-59 years in good health and CMV-seropositive. The CDR3 runs from the conserved cysteine through the conserved F or W. The order of the fields is V gene, clone size, D gene, J gene, CDR3 protein, CDR3 DNA. D genes are given only for firm matches. A clone size is listed for some rows: how often the clone was seen (once, few, many), or a class if it is expanded.

TRBV2	once	TRBD1	TRBJ1-1	CASKGADNTEAFF	TGTGCCAGCAAGGGGGCAGATAACACTGAAGCTTTCTTT
TRBV7-2	once	NA	TRBJ1-1	CASSTGGWATEAFF	TGTGCCAGCAGCACGGGGGGGTGGGCCACTGAAGCTTTCTTT
TRBV5-6	NA	TRBD1	TRBJ1-6	CASSSRFRGLGSYNSPLHF	TGTGCCAGCAGTTCTCGGTTTAGGGGGCTTGGGTCCTATAATTCACCCCTCCACTTT
TRBV18	NA	NA	TRBJ1-1	CASSPQQGNTEAFF	TGTGCCAGCTCACCACAGCAGGGCAACACTGAAGCTTTCTTT
TRBV7-9	few	TRBD1	TRBJ2-4	CASSLPGTGKSKNIQYF	TGTGCCAGCAGCTTACCCGGGACAGGGAAATCCAAAAACATTCAGTACTTC
TRBV9	NA	NA	TRBJ2-7	CASSVSQGANYEQYF	TGTGCCAGCAGCGTCTCCCAGGGCGCGAACTACGAGCAGTACTTC
TRBV2	NA	TRBD1	TRBJ2-5	CASNPGTGWETQYF	TGTGCCAGCAACCCAGGGACAGGGTGGGAGACCCAGTACTTC
TRBV4-1	NA	NA	TRBJ1-2	CASSPRGDYGYTF	TGCGCCAGCAGCCCCCGGGGGGATTATGGCTACACCTTC
TRBV25-1	NA	NA	TRBJ1-6	CASSESAPGYNSPLHF	TGTGCCAGCAGTGAATCTGCCCCAGGTTATAATTCACCCCTCCACTTT
TRBV7-6	NA	NA	TRBJ2-2	CASSLGRKGGTGELFF	TGTGCCAGCAGCTTGGGGAGGAAGGGAGGCACCGGGGAGCTGTTTTTT
TRBV11-2	NA	NA	TRBJ2-7	CASSRLQGPYEQYF	TGTGCCAGCAGCCGATTACAGGGTCCCTACGAGCAGTACTTC
TRBV18	NA	NA	TRBJ1-1	CASSPGQNTEAFF	TGTGCCAGCTCACCAGGACAGAACACTGAAGCTTTCTTT
TRBV4-1	NA	TRBD1	TRBJ2-4	CASSRGQGEAKNIQYF	TGCGCCAGCAGCCGAGGACAGGGCGAAGCCAAAAACATTCAGTACTTC
TRBV5-6	NA	NA	TRBJ1-3	CASSLERDAGNTIYF	TGTGCCAGCAGCTTGGAGAGGGATGCTGGAAACACCATATATTTT
TRBV12-5	NA	TRBD1	TRBJ1-5	CASGFGQGGNQPQHF	TGTGCTAGTGGCTTCGGACAGGGGGGCAATCAGCCCCAGCATTTT
TRBV19	NA	NA	TRBJ2-1	CASKMGSSYNEQFF	TGTGCCAGTAAGATGGGGAGCTCCTACAATGAGCAGTTCTTC
TRBV11-3	NA	TRBD1	TRBJ2-2	CASSHDRAGELFF	TGTGCCAGCAGCCACGACAGGGCCGGGGAGCTGTTTTTT
TRBV7-9	NA	TRBD1	TRBJ2-7	CASSPDRIYEQYF	TGTGCCAGCAGCCCGGACAGGATTTACGAGCAGTACTTC
TRBV30	NA	NA	TRBJ2-5	CAWRWSILQETQYF	TGTGCCTGGAGATGGTCGATACTACAAGAGACCCAGTACTTC
TRBV5-1	NA	TRBD1	TRBJ1-1	CASSLRQGAREAFF	TGCGCCAGCAGCTTGAGACAGGGGGCTCGTGAAGCTTTCTTT
TRBV5-8	NA	NA	TRBJ2-3	CASSLDRWATDTQYF	TGTGCCAGCAGCTTGGACAGGTGGGCCACAGATACGCAGTATTTT
TRBV10-1	NA	NA	TRBJ1-5	CASTPEGRGHQPQHF	TGCGCCAGCACGCCCGAGGGCAGGGGCCATCAGCCCCAGCATTTT
TRBV7-3	NA	TRBD1	TRBJ2-1	CASSLGGQYNEQFF	TGTGCCAGCAGCTTAGGGGGACAGTACAATGAGCAGTTCTTC
TRBV5-1	NA	NA	TRBJ1-3	CASSPEERSGNTIYF	TGCGCCAGCAGCCCCGAGGAACGCTCTGGAAACACCATATATTTT
TRBV19	NA	NA	TRBJ2-1	CASSIGPRGGVYEQFF	TGTGCCAGTAGTATTGGGCCCCGAGGGGGGGTATATGAGCAGTTCTTC
TRBV7-9	NA	NA	TRBJ2-5	CASSLVGSERETQYF	TGTGCCAGCAGCCTCGTCGGGAGCGAGCGGGAGACCCAGTACTTC
TRBV5-1	NA	TRBD1	TRBJ2-1	CASSLGQGVDNEQFF	TGCGCCAGCAGCTTGGGACAGGGGGTGGACAATGAGCAGTTCTTC
TRBV6-6	NA	NA	TRBJ1-5	CASSYEATHQPQHF	TGTGCCAGCAGTTACGAAGCGACCCATCAGCCCCAGCATTTT
TRBV6-6	few	TRBD2	TRBJ2-7	CASSYTSGGSYEQYF	TGTGCCAGCAGTTACACTAGCGGGGGCTCCTACGAGCAGTACTTC
TRBV6-1	NA	TRBD2	TRBJ2-7	CASSERGYYEQYF	TGTGCCAGCAGTGAGCGGGGGTACTACGAGCAGTACTTC
TRBV27	NA	NA	TRBJ2-3	CASSGGPHKRMQYF	TGTGCCAGCAGCGGGGGTCCTCACAAGAGGATGCAGTATTTT